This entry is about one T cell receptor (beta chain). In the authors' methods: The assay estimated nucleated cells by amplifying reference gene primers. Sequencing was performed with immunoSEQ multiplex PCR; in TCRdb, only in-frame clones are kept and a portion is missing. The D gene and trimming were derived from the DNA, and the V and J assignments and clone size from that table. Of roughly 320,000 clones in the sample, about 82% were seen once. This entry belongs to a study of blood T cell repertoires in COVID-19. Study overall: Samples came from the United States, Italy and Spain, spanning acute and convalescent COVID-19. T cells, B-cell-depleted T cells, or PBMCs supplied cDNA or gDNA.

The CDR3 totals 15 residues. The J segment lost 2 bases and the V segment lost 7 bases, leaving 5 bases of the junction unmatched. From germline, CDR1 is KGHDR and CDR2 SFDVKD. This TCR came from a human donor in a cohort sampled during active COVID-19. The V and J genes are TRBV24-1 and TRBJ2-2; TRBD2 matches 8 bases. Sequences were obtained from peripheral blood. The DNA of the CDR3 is TGTGCCACCAGCGGGGGGGTTGACAACACCGGGGAGCTGTTTTTT. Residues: CATSGGVDNTGELFF.